The rows below give T cell receptor beta chains drawn from one sample of a study of regulatory T cells in long-lasting Graves disease. TCRdb processed the multiplex PCR reads anew with MiXCR; each CDR3 protein has one entry. The sample lists over 500,000 distinct CDR3 sequences, 15% to 20% occurring once. This sample also belongs to another study, concerning T cells in Graves' hyperthyroidism and ophthalmopathy.

The source material was peripheral blood mononuclear cells (PBMCs), sampled at new diagnosis, from a patient treated with antithyroid drugs. All receptors come from a woman aged 30 to 39 with Graves disease. CDR3s include the opening cysteine and the closing phenylalanine or tryptophan. A D gene is named only where the DNA matches it firmly. Clone size is shown for a subset of rows, as once, few, many or a class of expanded clone.

V,D,J,size,length,CDR3,DNA
TRBV5-1,TRBD1,TRBJ2-5,-,14,CASSLADRGETQYF,TGCGCCAGCAGCTTGGCCGACAGGGGAGAGACCCAGTACTTC
TRBV4-2,TRBD2,TRBJ2-3,-,15,CASSQETSGVDTQYF,TGTGCCAGCAGCCAAGAGACTAGCGGGGTAGATACGCAGTATTTT
TRBV25-1,-,TRBJ2-1,few,16,CASSVSGTPTYNEQFF,TGTGCCAGCAGTGTCTCCGGGACTCCGACCTACAATGAGCAGTTCTTC
TRBV20-1,-,TRBJ2-3,-,15,CSARRDISSTDTQYF,TGCAGTGCCAGACGTGACATCTCTAGCACAGATACGCAGTATTTT
TRBV19,-,TRBJ1-1,many,13,CASKFGTLDEAFF,TGTGCCAGTAAATTTGGGACCCTCGATGAAGCTTTCTTT
TRBV6-1,TRBD2,TRBJ2-7,many,16,CASRPQETSGTYEQYF,TGTGCCAGCAGACCGCAGGAAACTAGCGGGACTTACGAGCAGTACTTC
TRBV13,-,TRBJ2-7,few,11,CASSARREQYF,TGTGCCAGCAGCGCAAGGAGAGAGCAGTACTTC
TRBV20-1,-,TRBJ2-2,-,14,CSAPDLSNTGELFF,TGCAGTGCCCCGGACCTATCGAACACCGGGGAGCTGTTTTTT
TRBV19,-,TRBJ1-1,-,17,CASSIDLIQGFDTEAFF,TGTGCCAGTAGTATAGATCTTATTCAGGGGTTCGACACTGAAGCTTTCTTT
TRBV6-1,-,TRBJ1-2,many,13,CASHPQVWKGYTF,TGTGCCTCCCACCCCCAGGTTTGGAAGGGCTACACCTTC
TRBV29-1,-,TRBJ2-1,-,14,CSVEGIESYNEQFF,TGCAGCGTTGAGGGGATTGAATCCTACAATGAGCAGTTCTTC
TRBV30,TRBD1,TRBJ1-1,-,14,CAWRTGREFTEAFF,TGTGCCTGGCGGACAGGGAGGGAATTCACTGAAGCTTTCTTT
TRBV7-2,-,TRBJ2-5,many,14,CASSFGPGGETQYF,-
TRBV7-9,-,TRBJ2-7,few,17,CASSLDGGLKGGYEQYF,TGTGCCAGCAGCTTAGATGGGGGCCTGAAGGGAGGCTACGAGCAGTACTTC
TRBV27,TRBD1,TRBJ1-1,many,14,CASSMRGPNTEAFF,TGTGCCAGCAGTATGAGGGGGCCTAACACTGAAGCTTTCTTT
TRBV11-2,-,TRBJ1-1,many,16,CASSPPGIAANTEAFF,TGTGCCAGCAGCCCCCCAGGGATAGCGGCGAACACTGAAGCTTTCTTT
TRBV7-9,TRBD1,TRBJ1-2,few,13,CASSRGTGHGYTF,TGTGCCAGCAGCCGGGGGACAGGGCACGGCTACACCTTC
TRBV7-2,-,TRBJ2-1,many,15,CASSLRVPGINEQFF,TGTGCCAGCAGCTTACGGGTCCCAGGGATTAATGAGCAGTTCTTC
TRBV3-1,-,TRBJ2-3,many,14,CASSQDTIADTQYF,TGTGCCAGCAGCCAAGATACTATAGCAGATACGCAGTATTTT
TRBV28,-,TRBJ2-5,many,13,CASSLIGVETQYF,TGTGCCAGCAGTTTGATAGGGGTTGAGACCCAGTACTTC
TRBV6-2/TRBV6-3,-,TRBJ1-1,many,14,CASSSAAPNTEAFF,TGTGCCAGCAGTTCGGCAGCCCCGAACACTGAAGCTTTCTTT
TRBV2,TRBD1,TRBJ2-3,many,14,CASSPTGVTDTQYF,TGTGCCAGCAGCCCGACAGGGGTCACAGATACGCAGTATTTT
TRBV2,-,TRBJ1-2,many,14,CASSGLGTDYGYTF,TGTGCCAGCAGTGGCCTTGGGACGGACTATGGCTACACCTTC
TRBV3-1,-,TRBJ1-2,many,14,CASSQLRELDGYTF,TGTGCCAGCAGCCAACTAAGGGAATTGGATGGCTACACCTTC
TRBV28,-,TRBJ2-1,few,16,CASSRMGEGGLNEQFF,TGTGCCAGCAGTCGAATGGGAGAGGGTGGGTTGAATGAGCAGTTCTTC
TRBV20-1,TRBD2,TRBJ2-7,many,14,CREAGTSGRNEQYF,TGCAGGGAGGCCGGGACTAGCGGGAGGAACGAGCAGTACTTC
TRBV9,-,TRBJ2-7,-,15,CASSVDWVGPYEQYF,TGTGCCAGCAGCGTCGATTGGGTAGGGCCATACGAGCAGTACTTC
TRBV12-3/TRBV12-4,TRBD2,TRBJ2-5,many,16,CASSAGTSGGVGTQYF,TGTGCCAGCAGTGCCGGAACTAGCGGGGGGGTGGGGACCCAGTACTTC
TRBV10-3,TRBD1,TRBJ1-2,-,14,CAISSQTGGYGYTF,TGTGCCATCAGTAGCCAGACAGGGGGCTATGGCTACACCTTC
TRBV11-2,-,TRBJ2-7,-,13,CASSLLGRYEQYF,TGTGCCAGCAGCCTACTTGGACGGTACGAGCAGTACTTC
TRBV2,-,TRBJ2-5,many,11,CASMMALTQYF,TGTGCCAGCATGATGGCGCTTACCCAGTACTTC
TRBV29-1,TRBD2,TRBJ2-1,few,20,CSAEGRLGRSGRALPHEQFF,TGCAGCGCTGAAGGGAGGCTCGGGCGTAGCGGGAGGGCCCTCCCCCATGAGCAGTTCTTC
TRBV2,TRBD2,TRBJ2-5,many,13,CASGRENQETQYF,TGTGCCAGCGGGCGGGAGAACCAAGAGACCCAGTACTTC
TRBV27,-,TRBJ1-2,few,14,CASSLSSREHGYTF,TGTGCCAGCAGTTTATCGTCCAGGGAACATGGCTACACCTTC
TRBV28,-,TRBJ1-2,many,14,CASSLGTNLYGYTF,TGTGCCAGCAGTTTAGGAACAAATCTCTATGGCTACACCTTC
TRBV27,-,TRBJ2-7,many,14,CASSDTMVSYEQYF,TGTGCCAGCAGTGATACAATGGTATCCTACGAGCAGTACTTC
TRBV2,-,TRBJ2-7,many,12,CASSEGPYEQYF,TGTGCCAGCAGTGAGGGTCCCTACGAGCAGTACTTC
TRBV5-1,TRBD2,TRBJ2-7,few,15,CASSLGLAGLGEQYF,TGCGCCAGCAGCCTAGGACTAGCGGGATTGGGGGAGCAGTACTTC
TRBV6-1,-,TRBJ2-2,many,17,CASTNLGGGAYTGELFF,TGTGCCAGCACCAACCTAGGGGGGGGCGCTTACACCGGGGAGCTGTTTTTT
TRBV7-2,-,TRBJ2-3,-,17,CASSLADGGVRTDTQYF,TGTGCCAGCAGCTTAGCGGATGGCGGAGTCCGCACAGATACGCAGTATTTT
TRBV7-2,TRBD1,TRBJ1-1,many,14,CASRRDSLNTEAFF,TGTGCCAGCAGGAGGGACAGCTTGAACACTGAAGCTTTCTTT
TRBV7-9,TRBD2,TRBJ2-7,-,14,CASSSTSGIGEQYF,TGTGCCAGCAGCTCGACTAGCGGGATCGGTGAGCAGTACTTC
TRBV5-1,-,TRBJ2-6,few,15,CASTGVMSGANVLTF,TGCGCCAGCACCGGAGTGATGTCTGGGGCCAACGTCCTGACTTTC
TRBV28,-,TRBJ2-3,many,14,CASSSYQATDTQYF,TGTGCCAGCAGTTCCTACCAGGCAACAGATACGCAGTATTTT
TRBV10-3,-,TRBJ2-1,-,14,CAIRALRDTDEQFF,TGTGCCATCAGGGCGTTGAGGGATACGGATGAGCAGTTCTTC
TRBV7-9,TRBD1,TRBJ2-7,many,18,CASSPPFPGQGASYEQYF,TGTGCCAGCAGCCCCCCCTTCCCGGGACAGGGGGCCTCCTACGAGCAGTACTTC
TRBV7-9,-,TRBJ1-1,many,13,CASSPQENTEAFF,TGTGCCAGCAGCCCACAGGAGAACACTGAAGCTTTCTTT
TRBV6-2/TRBV6-3,TRBD2,TRBJ2-6,-,19,CASRRVFLAAKAGANVLTF,TGTGCCAGCAGGAGGGTTTTCCTAGCGGCCAAGGCTGGGGCCAACGTCCTGACTTTC
TRBV10-3,-,TRBJ1-6,-,18,CAISDMGARTLWDSPLHF,TGTGCCATCAGTGATATGGGGGCGCGGACGCTCTGGGATTCACCCCTCCACTTT
TRBV5-1,-,TRBJ2-7,many,13,CASSWDGDYEQYF,TGCGCCAGCAGCTGGGACGGGGACTACGAGCAGTACTTC
TRBV10-2,TRBD1,TRBJ1-2,few,14,CASRGQAHEFGYTF,TGCGCCAGCAGGGGACAGGCGCACGAGTTTGGCTACACCTTC
TRBV5-1,TRBD1,TRBJ2-7,-,15,CASSPWTGEDYEQYF,TGCGCCAGCAGCCCATGGACAGGGGAAGACTACGAGCAGTACTTC
TRBV5-1,-,TRBJ1-2,-,15,CASSFEGQGARGYTF,TGCGCCAGCAGCTTCGAGGGGCAGGGAGCTAGGGGCTACACCTTC
TRBV20-1,-,TRBJ2-1,many,11,CSARDWREQFF,TGCAGTGCTAGAGATTGGAGGGAGCAGTTCTTC
TRBV16,-,TRBJ2-7,-,13,CASSPHQGLEQYF,TGTGCCAGCAGCCCCCATCAGGGCCTCGAGCAGTACTTC
TRBV28,-,TRBJ2-7,many,15,CASRIRPGDSYEQYF,TGTGCCAGCAGGATCCGCCCCGGCGACAGCTACGAGCAGTACTTC
TRBV28,-,TRBJ2-3,-,12,CASSLCTDTQYF,TGTGCCAGCAGCCTATGCACAGATACGCAGTATTTT
TRBV12-3/TRBV12-4,TRBD2,TRBJ2-2,few,16,CASSFWLAGGGGELFF,TGTGCCAGCAGTTTTTGGCTAGCGGGAGGAGGGGGGGAGCTGTTTTTT